Below, 29 T cell receptor beta chains from the same sample are listed, as sequenced in a study of T cells in Graves' hyperthyroidism and ophthalmopathy. The TCR beta CDR3 regions underwent amplification using RNA transcripts as the source. TCR CDR3 underwent first-round RT-PCR with the HTBI primer set. MiXCR, applied by TCRdb to the multiplex PCR reads, yields one record per CDR3 protein. The sample carries fewer than 350,000 distinct CDR3 sequences, 15% to 20% recorded once. Sequencing was done on a sample of blood. These receptors were collected from a woman in her thirties or forties with Graves' ophthalmopathy.

This clonotype was counted at least ten times. The rearrangement joins TRBV15 to TRBJ1-5, with TRBD1 matching 7 bases. This CDR3 region has 14 residues. Germline trimming cut 3 bases from V and 3 bases from J; bases unmatched to any gene: 2. Germline lookup yields CDR1 LNHNV and CDR2 YYDKDF (reference sequence). The CDR3 nucleotides read TGTGCCACCAGCAGTGACAGGGTCAATCAGCCCCAGCATTTT. Translating gives CATSSDRVNQPQHF. Full variable domain (rest looked up from reference TRBV15 and TRBJ1-5): DAMVIQNPRYQVTQFGKPVTLSCSQTLNHNVMYWYQQKSSQAPKLLFHYYDKDFNNEADTPDNFQSRRPNTSFCFLDIRSPGLGDTAMYLCATSSDRVNQPQHFGDGTRLSIL.

This clonotype was counted many times. This chain links TRBV6-1 with TRBJ1-3; D is unclear. CDR3 length: 16 residues. Trimming pared 1 base from V and 4 bases from J, leaving 14 bases between. CDR1 MNHNS and CDR2 SASEGT come from the germline V gene. CDR3 loop: CASSEEEGRSGNTIYF. CDR3 DNA sequence: TGTGCCAGCAGTGAAGAGGAGGGTCGGTCGGGAAACACCATATATTTT.

This clonotype was detected many times. The chain uses TRBV5-1 and TRBJ1-2, with 9 bases identical to TRBD1. Looked up from germline, CDR1 is SGHRS and CDR2 is YFSETQ. J lost 8 bases, V lost 7 bases, and 15 bases had no gene match. The CDR3 consists of 15 residues. CDR3 sequence (DNA): TGCGCCAGCTCGCCGTTAGGGACAGGGCCAAGAGGCTACACCTTC. It specifies CASSPLGTGPRGYTF.

This clonotype came up once. The chain's CDR3 is CASSLPKYSYEQYF. CDR3 nucleotide sequence: TGTGCCAGCAGTCTCCCCAAATACTCCTACGAGCAGTACTTC. The gene calls are TRBV27 and TRBJ2-7, with no clear D. The V gene lost 5 bases and the J gene lost 0 bases, with 11 bases spanning the gap. The CDR3 length is 14 residues. Germline-derived CDR1 and CDR2 are MNHEY and SMNVEV (reference sequence).

This chain connects TRBV28 to TRBJ1-2; D uncertain. CDR1 and CDR2 (germline): MDHEN, SYDVKM. The CDR3 extends over 12 amino acids. The ends were cut back, 6 bases at V and 4 bases at J, with 9 bases in the middle. CDR3 sequence reads: CASSPHLYGYTF. The CDR3 DNA is TGTGCCAGCAGCCCTCACCTCTATGGCTACACCTTC.

The V and J genes are TRBV12-3 or TRBV12-4 and TRBJ1-1; D remains ambiguous. The CDR3 has 12 residues. The ends were cut back, 5 bases at V and 8 bases at J, with 12 bases in the middle. The CDR3 nucleotides are TGTGCCAGCAGTGGTGGCCAGATAGAAGCTTTCTTT. Encoded protein: CASSGGQIEAFF.

Many counts were recorded for this clonotype. The rearrangement links TRBV7-9 to TRBJ2-7; TRBD1 agrees at 7 bases. From germline, CDR1 is SEHNR and CDR2 FQNEAQ (reference sequence). The CDR3 sequence is 15 residues long. The V segment lost 5 bases and the J segment 3 bases; nucleotides outside the gene matches: 10. This CDR3 is CASSPGQVEGYEQYF. DNA of the CDR3: TGTGCCAGCAGCCCAGGACAGGTTGAGGGCTACGAGCAGTACTTC. Supplemented by reference TRBV7-9 and TRBJ2-7, the full variable domain reads DTGVSQNPRHKITKRGQNVTFRCDPISEHNRLYWYRQTLGQGPEFLTYFQNEAQLEKSRLLSDRFSAERPKGSFSTLEIQRTEQGDSAMYLCASSPGQVEGYEQYFGPGTRLTVT.

This clonotype appeared many times. The genes are TRBV28 and TRBJ1-1; 8 positions match TRBD1. Germline V gene lookup returns CDR1 MDHEN and CDR2 SYDVKM. Germline trimming cut 6 bases from V and 10 bases from J; bases unmatched to any gene: 4. The CDR3 contains 11 residues. CDR3 in DNA: TGTGCCAGCAGCCCAGACAGGGGAGCTTTCTTT. Protein product: CASSPDRGAFF.

The sample holds many counts of this clonotype. This chain joins TRBV10-3 and TRBJ2-7, with D perhaps TRBD2 (5 bases). The CDR3 is made up of 12 amino acids. V gave up 1 base and J gave up 7 bases, with 8 bases separating them. Germline V gene sequence: CDR1 ENHRY, CDR2 SYGVKD. The CDR3 reads CAISEFEGEQYF. For the CDR3, the DNA is TGTGCCATCAGTGAGTTCGAGGGAGAGCAGTACTTC.

The chain joins TRBV6-1 to TRBJ2-5; the D gene is possibly TRBD2 (5 bases). Germline assignment: CDR1 MNHNS and CDR2 SASEGT. The CDR3 length is 18 residues. Trimming took off 5 bases at V and 4 bases at J, with 26 bases between the two ends. The CDR3: CASSPGWGVGPHRETQYF. For the CDR3, the DNA is TGTGCCAGCAGTCCGGGATGGGGAGTTGGCCCACACAGAGAGACCCAGTACTTC.

This clonotype was seen ten or more times. The chain recombines TRBV2 with TRBJ2-2; D is uncertain. This CDR3 is 13 amino acids long. The V gene's germline CDR1 is SNHLY and CDR2 FYNNEI. V lost 5 bases, J lost 4 bases, and 8 bases lay in between. The CDR3 loop is CASSKTPTGELFF. The CDR3 DNA sequence: TGTGCCAGCAGTAAAACACCCACCGGGGAGCTGTTTTTT.

This clonotype was counted at least ten times. The rearrangement joins TRBV4-2 to TRBJ2-7; D call uncertain. Germline V gene data show CDR1 as LGHNA and CDR2 as YNFKEQ. The CDR3 loop spans 14 amino acids. The V gene lost 0 bases and the J gene lost 5 bases, with 11 bases spanning the gap. As DNA, the CDR3 is TGTGCCAGCAGCCAAGAACCGCTTCAGCACGAGCAGTACTTC. Its protein is CASSQEPLQHEQYF.

Many counts were recorded for this clonotype. The chain is built from TRBV6-5 and TRBJ2-3; TRBD2 matches at 7 bases. The CDR3 contains 14 residues. The germline CDR1 and CDR2 sequences are MNHEY and SVGAGI. J was trimmed by 6 bases and V by 3 bases; bases with no gene match: 6. This chain's CDR3 is CASSYVREADTQYF. The CDR3 region has the DNA TGTGCCAGCAGTTATGTTCGGGAGGCTGATACGCAGTATTTT.

In this sample, this clonotype turned up many times. V and J are TRBV30 and TRBJ2-2; no reliable D call. The V gene lost 3 bases and the J gene lost 4 bases, with 9 bases spanning the gap. CDR3 length: 13 residues. Germline loops: CDR1 GTSNPN, CDR2 SVGIG (reference sequence). The DNA of the CDR3 is TGTGCCTGGAGCGCCTTTACCACCGGGGAGCTGTTTTTT. Protein product: CAWSAFTTGELFF.

The V call is TRBV28, the J call TRBJ1-2, with 10 bases that match TRBD1. Per the germline V gene, CDR1 is MDHEN and CDR2 is SYDVKM. This CDR3 spans 15 amino acids. With 5 bases clipped from V and 5 bases from J, the junction kept 8 bases outside the gene matches. The CDR3 sequence: CASSEMGQGRYGYTF. DNA for the CDR3: TGTGCCAGCAGTGAAATGGGACAGGGGAGGTATGGCTACACCTTC.

Many counts were recorded for this clonotype. V usage is TRBV27 and J usage is TRBJ2-5; 7 bases align to TRBD2. Germline V gene data show CDR1 as MNHEY and CDR2 as SMNVEV (reference sequence). The V segment lost 2 bases and the J segment 4 bases; nucleotides outside the gene matches: 10. There are 16 residues in the CDR3. The CDR3 spells CASSLATSVGGETQYF. The CDR3 DNA sequence: TGTGCCAGCAGTTTAGCAACTAGCGTTGGAGGAGAGACCCAGTACTTC.

Many counts were recorded for this clonotype. The chain couples TRBV24-1 to TRBJ2-6; 9 nucleotides match TRBD1. The CDR3 is 15 residues long. The V and J ends lost 9 bases and 4 bases, in that order; junction bases with no gene match: 6. CDR1 and CDR2 (germline): KGHDR, SFDVKD. CDR3 residues: CATGGTGSGANVLTF. CDR3 bases: TGTGCCACCGGCGGGACAGGGTCCGGGGCCAACGTCCTGACTTTC.

The rearrangement joins TRBV27 to TRBJ1-1; 9 nucleotides agree with TRBD1. The CDR3 runs to 16 residues. V lost 8 bases to trimming and J lost 1 base; unmatched junction nucleotides: 11. CDR1 MNHEY and CDR2 SMNVEV come from the germline V gene (reference sequence). CDR3: CASSRLPGQGNTEAFF. DNA of the CDR3: TGTGCCAGCTCCCGTCTACCGGGACAGGGGAACACTGAAGCTTTCTTT.

The table lists this clonotype with many counts. One junction end does not reproduce the germline sequence, and a read error may be involved. The chain couples TRBV28 to TRBJ2-2, with D tentatively TRBD2 (5 bases). The CDR3 totals 17 residues. Germline values: CDR1 MDHEN, CDR2 SYDVKM. The DNA for the CDR3 is TGTGCCAGCAGTTCCTTTTCGCAACCCCGGACGACCGGGGAGCTGCTTTTT. It codes for CASSSFSQPRTTGELLF. Complete variable domain (other parts from reference TRBV28 and TRBJ2-2): DVKVTQSSRYLVKRTGEKVFLECVQDMDHENMFWYRQDPGLGLRLIYFSYDVKMKEKGDIPEGYSVSREKKERFSLILESASTNQTSMYLCASSSFSQPRTTGELLFGEGSRLTVL.

Ten or more counts support this clonotype. This chain connects TRBV9 to TRBJ2-1; no reliable D call. The germline V gene encodes CDR1 SGDLS and CDR2 YYNGEE. V shed 4 bases and J shed 9 bases, with 14 bases lying between them. The CDR3 runs to 13 residues. CDR3: CASSPRKAGEQFF. The DNA for the CDR3 is TGTGCCAGCAGCCCCAGGAAGGCAGGTGAGCAGTTCTTC.

This clonotype came up a few times. V and J are TRBV27 and TRBJ2-5; D might be TRBD2 (6 bases). Germline V lookup: CDR1 MNHEY, CDR2 SMNVEV (reference sequence). The CDR3 totals 14 residues. V lost 4 bases, J lost 2 bases, and 11 bases lay in between. CDR3 in amino acids: CASSSGGAQETQYF. Here the CDR3 DNA reads TGTGCCAGCAGTTCAGGAGGGGCACAAGAGACCCAGTACTTC.

The chain couples TRBV30 to TRBJ2-2; D not certain. This CDR3 contains 10 residues. In germline, CDR1 is GTSNPN, CDR2 SVGIG (reference sequence). V lost 8 bases to trimming and J lost 3 bases, with 4 bases between them. In nucleotides, the CDR3 is TGTGCCCTCTACACCGGGGAGCTGTTTTTT. Residues: CALYTGELFF.

This clonotype was detected many times. The rearrangement links TRBV27 to TRBJ2-2; D ambiguous. Trimming took off 8 bases at V and 5 bases at J, with 15 bases between the two ends. From germline, CDR1 is MNHEY and CDR2 SMNVEV (reference sequence). CDR3 length equals 14 residues. The CDR3 DNA sequence: TGTGCCAGCTGTGGTTGGGTGGGGACCGGGGAGCTGTTTTTT. This sequence encodes CASCGWVGTGELFF.

This clonotype came up many times. The CDR3 ends on some other residue instead of the conserved phenylalanine or tryptophan, so this is likely a read error. This chain links TRBV28 with TRBJ2-7, with D unresolved. Trimming took 7 bases from V and 2 from J, leaving 15 bases between them. The CDR3 sequence is 14 residues long. Germline-derived CDR1 and CDR2 are MDHEN and SYDVKM. The CDR3 sequence is CASISGGVPYEQYL. The DNA of the CDR3 is TGTGCCAGCATATCCGGCGGTGTCCCCTACGAGCAGTACCTC.

This chain links TRBV20-1 with TRBJ2-7, with 10 nucleotides matching TRBD2. Germline assignment: CDR1 DFQATT and CDR2 SNEGSKA (reference sequence). Trimming removed 3 bases from V and 1 base from J; junction bases left unmatched: 3. This CDR3 is built from 14 residues. As DNA, the CDR3 is TGCAGTGCTAGTTCACTAGCGGGGTCCTACGAGCAGTACTTC. This sequence encodes CSASSLAGSYEQYF.

V usage is TRBV6-2 or TRBV6-3 and J usage is TRBJ1-5; tentatively, D is TRBD1 (5 bases). The CDR3 is 18 amino acids. The ends were cut back, 2 bases at V and 5 bases at J, with 22 bases in the middle. Germline lookup yields CDR1 MNHEY and CDR2 SVGEGT. This CDR3 reads CASSYKGTPAGGHQPQHF. The CDR3 DNA sequence: TGTGCCAGCAGTTACAAAGGGACCCCGGCCGGGGGACATCAGCCCCAGCATTTT.

This clonotype was found many times. V usage is TRBV5-1 and J usage is TRBJ2-5; D is possibly TRBD1 or TRBD2 (6 bases each). Germline V gene data show CDR1 as SGHRS and CDR2 as YFSETQ. V lost 2 bases, J lost 2 bases, and 13 bases lay in between. The CDR3 runs to 15 residues. The CDR3 DNA is TGCGCCAGCAGCTTCCTCCGGGGGCCGCAAGAGACCCAGTACTTC. Its translation: CASSFLRGPQETQYF.

This chain connects TRBV9 to TRBJ2-7; D is perhaps TRBD1 (6 bases). Germline CDR1 is SGDLS and CDR2 is YYNGEE. The germline V and J ends were trimmed by 0 bases and 4 bases, with 11 bases remaining between them. The CDR3 contains 14 residues. CDR3 coding DNA: TGTGCCAGCAGCGTAGAAGTGCAGGGGTACGAGCAGTACTTC. This gives the protein CASSVEVQGYEQYF.

This clonotype was found a few times. The chain recombines TRBV5-6 with TRBJ1-6; D remains ambiguous. Germline CDR1 is SGHDT and CDR2 is YYEEEE. The CDR3 length is 13 residues. Trimming cost V 4 bases and J 6 bases, with 8 bases left between them. The CDR3 region is CASSPYSNSPLHF. The CDR3 nucleotides are TGTGCCAGCAGCCCTTACAGTAATTCACCCCTCCACTTT.